The 17 T cell receptor beta chains reported below all come from one sample, sequenced in a study of patients and donors after allogeneic stem cell transplantation. TCRdb redid the calling of the RT-PCR reads with MiXCR, one entry per CDR3 protein. The sample consists of about 110,000 distinct CDR3 sequences, around 33% of them appearing once. The sample comprised blood, either unsorted or a sorted T cell fraction (not recorded which). Every receptor here comes from a human donor who was either an allogeneic HSCT recipient or a stem cell or donor lymphocyte infusion donor (not recorded which). It is not recorded whose cells these are; they may come from a transplant donor.

This clonotype was counted at least ten times. The CDR3 nucleotides read TGTGCCAGCAGTCCCGATCCAGGGATCGAGCAGTACTTC. It encodes CASSPDPGIEQYF. The chain carries TRBV27 and TRBJ2-7, with D perhaps matching TRBD1 (5 bases). The CDR3 sequence is 13 residues long. V was trimmed by 5 bases and J by 6 bases, leaving 14 bases between them. The germline V gene has CDR1 MNHEY and CDR2 SMNVEV (reference sequence).

This chain joins TRBV6-2 or TRBV6-3 and TRBJ1-1; 8 nucleotides agree with TRBD1. With 2 bases clipped from V and 5 bases from J, the junction kept 10 bases outside the gene matches. Germline lookup yields CDR1 MNHEY and CDR2 SVGEGT. This CDR3 contains 16 residues. The CDR3 here is CASSYKVGRGRTEAFF. The CDR3 region has the DNA TGTGCCAGCAGTTACAAGGTAGGCAGGGGGCGGACTGAAGCTTTCTTT.

This clonotype was seen ten or more times. The chain employs TRBV7-9 and TRBJ1-1; possible D gene TRBD1, 6 bases. V lost 6 bases and J lost 7, with 9 bases in between. This CDR3 is built from 11 residues. The V gene's germline CDR1 is SEHNR and CDR2 FQNEAQ (reference sequence). The CDR3 reads CASRAGVEAFF. CDR3 sequence (DNA): TGTGCCAGCAGAGCAGGGGTTGAAGCTTTCTTT.

V is TRBV2 and J is TRBJ1-4, with D hard to call. The V gene lost 3 bases and the J gene lost 0 bases, with 8 bases spanning the gap. This CDR3 contains 15 residues. CDR1 is SNHLY, CDR2 FYNNEI, per germline. The CDR3 here is CASSEEKTTNEKLFF. The CDR3 nucleotides are TGTGCCAGCAGTGAGGAGAAAACAACTAATGAAAAACTGTTTTTT.

This clonotype has a handful of counts. The rearrangement links TRBV29-1 to TRBJ2-3; D is unclear. This CDR3 region has 11 residues. V dropped 4 bases and J dropped 7 bases, with 9 bases sitting between them. From germline, CDR1 is SQVTM and CDR2 ANQGSEA. CDR3 amino acids: CSVGDENTQYF. CDR3 bases: TGCAGCGTTGGGGATGAGAATACGCAGTATTTT.

The chain employs TRBV29-1 and TRBJ1-5; D possibly corresponds to TRBD1 (5 bases). Germline values: CDR1 SQVTM, CDR2 ANQGSEA. The V gene lost 7 bases and the J gene lost 6 bases, with 13 bases spanning the gap. CDR3 length equals 12 residues. CDR3 residues: CSDPGPSQPQHF. CDR3 bases: TGCAGCGATCCAGGGCCCTCTCAGCCCCAGCATTTT.

The chain couples TRBV29-1 to TRBJ2-3; TRBD2 might be the D (6 bases). The CDR3 spans 12 residues. V was trimmed by 1 base and J by 10 bases, leaving 12 bases between them. Germline CDR1 and CDR2: SQVTM and ANQGSEA. The chain's CDR3 is CSVEGRASAQYF. The CDR3 bases are TGCAGCGTTGAAGGTCGAGCTAGCGCGCAGTATTTT.

This clonotype was observed a handful of times. V is TRBV28 and J is TRBJ2-3; the D call may be TRBD1 or TRBD2 (5 bases each). In germline, CDR1 is MDHEN, CDR2 SYDVKM. The CDR3 consists of 16 residues. Trimming cost V 5 bases and J 1 base, with 16 bases left between them. CDR3 sequence reads: CASSPEGELRTDTQYF. CDR3 coding DNA: TGTGCCAGCAGTCCTGAAGGGGAGCTACGCACAGATACGCAGTATTTT.

This chain uses TRBV9 with TRBJ2-1; D may be TRBD1 (5 bases). Trimming cost V 0 bases and J 5 bases, with 18 bases left between them. The germline gives CDR1 SGDLS, CDR2 YYNGEE. The CDR3 contains 17 residues. The CDR3 is CASSVAIGQGPHNEQFF. CDR3 bases: TGTGCCAGCAGCGTAGCGATCGGACAAGGTCCGCACAATGAGCAGTTCTTC.

V gene TRBV10-3 combines with J gene TRBJ2-2; D perhaps matches TRBD1 (5 bases). The V end was cut by 5 bases, the J end by 5 bases, with 21 bases between. The CDR3 length is 17 residues. Germline CDR1 ENHRY, CDR2 SYGVKD. CDR3 loop: CAISNPPGQSTTGELFF. CDR3 coding DNA: TGTGCCATCAGTAATCCACCCGGACAATCGACTACCGGGGAGCTGTTTTTT.

This chain joins TRBV12-3 or TRBV12-4 and TRBJ2-1; 9 bases fit TRBD2. This CDR3 region has 17 residues. Trimming at V came to 5 bases and at J to 8 bases, leaving 16 bases not matched to a gene. CDR3: CASSPLLRAGGPDEQFF. For the CDR3, the DNA is TGTGCCAGCAGTCCCCTTTTACGGGCGGGAGGGCCGGATGAGCAGTTCTTC.

The chain employs TRBV9 and TRBJ2-3, with no clear D. This CDR3 is 12 amino acids long. Trimming shortened V by 3 bases and J by 8 bases, and 10 bases separated the two germline ends. Germline V gene lookup returns CDR1 SGDLS and CDR2 YYNGEE. CDR3 sequence: CASSAGRSTQYF. The CDR3 DNA reads as TGTGCCAGCAGCGCAGGACGCAGTACGCAGTATTTT. Together with reference TRBV9 and TRBJ2-3, the CDR3 gives the full variable domain: DSGVTQTPKHLITATGQRVTLRCSPRSGDLSVYWYQQSLDQGLQFLIQYYNGEERAKGNILERFSAQQFPDLHSELNLSSLELGDSALYFCASSAGRSTQYFGPGTRLTVL.

The chain uses TRBV2 and TRBJ2-2; 7 nucleotides line up with TRBD1. The CDR3 totals 13 residues. Trimming cost V 7 bases and J 4 bases; bases outside gene matches: 3. Germline V lookup: CDR1 SNHLY, CDR2 FYNNEI. In DNA form, the CDR3 reads TGTGCCAGCAAGGGGGCGGGCACCGGGGAGCTGTTTTTT. Translated, it gives CASKGAGTGELFF.

This clonotype was observed at least ten times. This chain connects TRBV12-3 or TRBV12-4 to TRBJ1-2; D is perhaps TRBD1 (6 bases). This CDR3 contains 15 residues. Trimming left V 4 bases short and J 6 bases short, with 18 bases between. The CDR3: CASSSPGQNSNGYTF. As DNA, the CDR3 is TGTGCCAGCAGTTCTCCCGGACAGAATAGCAATGGCTACACCTTC.

This chain connects TRBV19 to TRBJ1-1; D is unresolved. This CDR3 is 12 amino acids long. V lost 4 bases and J 1 base, leaving 4 bases between the germline ends. The V gene's germline CDR1 is LNHDA and CDR2 SQIVND (reference sequence). CDR3 amino acids: CASSNRNTEAFF. CDR3 DNA: TGTGCCAGTAGTAATCGGAACACTGAAGCTTTCTTT.

This clonotype was counted a single time. The chain couples TRBV29-1 to TRBJ2-7; D is possibly TRBD2 (6 bases). Trimming pared 5 bases from V and 1 base from J, leaving 21 bases between. Looked up from germline, CDR1 is SQVTM and CDR2 is ANQGSEA. CDR3 length: 16 amino acids. The CDR3 loop reads CSVYNARDGGSYEQYF. The CDR3 DNA is TGCAGCGTTTATAACGCGCGGGACGGTGGATCCTACGAGCAGTACTTC.

The chain employs TRBV29-1 and TRBJ2-3; TRBD2 aligns across 9 bases. The CDR3 spans 15 residues. Per germline, CDR1 SQVTM and CDR2 ANQGSEA. V shed 2 bases, J shed 2 bases, and the junction held 5 bases outside the gene matches. In DNA form, the CDR3 reads TGCAGCGTTGAACGAGGCGGGAGGGTCACAGATACGCAGTATTTT. Its translation is CSVERGGRVTDTQYF.